Each of the 10 T cell receptor beta chains below was sequenced from the same sample in a study of cytomegalovirus exposure and HLA in healthy donors. The PCR employed 60 Vbeta primers together with 13 Jbeta primers. Sequencing used immunoSEQ multiplex PCR; TCRdb keeps in-frame clones, though not all of them. This repertoire includes 150,000 to 200,000 clones. What was sequenced was PBMCs. The receptors shown here come from a woman aged 60-75 years in good health and CMV-seronegative.

The V gene is TRBV9, the J gene TRBJ1-2; 8 nucleotides align to TRBD1. The CDR3 loop spans 14 amino acids. V was clipped by 7 bases and J by 8 bases; unmatched bases: 13. CDR1 is SGDLS, CDR2 YYNGEE, per germline. CDR3 loop: CASGQGGIYGGYTF. The CDR3 bases are TGTGCCAGCGGACAGGGAGGGATATATGGAGGCTACACCTTC.

The chain couples TRBV5-1 to TRBJ1-2; D remains unclear. From germline, CDR1 is SGHRS and CDR2 YFSETQ. CDR3 length: 15 residues. Trimming removed 4 bases from V and 6 bases from J, with 19 bases in between. The CDR3 nucleotides read TGCGCCAGCAGCCCGGGCGGGTCCACTGTGGATGGCTACACCTTC. This translates into CASSPGGSTVDGYTF.

As for this clone: Sequence at one end of the junction differs from germline and may be a read error. This chain joins TRBV5-6 and TRBJ2-5, with D perhaps TRBD2 (6 bases). The CDR3 contains 11 residues. Germline lookup yields CDR1 SGHDT and CDR2 YYEEEE. The CDR3 loop reads CASSLHGSVNF. The CDR3 DNA sequence: TGTGCCAGCAGCCTCCACGGGAGCGTTAACTTC.

The gene calls are TRBV11-2 and TRBJ2-2, with a possible D match to TRBD1 (6 bases). The CDR3 contains 15 residues. V lost 5 bases and J 5 bases, leaving 15 bases between the germline ends. CDR1 SGHAT and CDR2 FQNNGV come from the germline V gene. The chain's CDR3 is CASSPLQGRTGELFF. CDR3 nucleotides: TGTGCCAGCAGCCCCCTACAGGGTAGGACCGGGGAGCTGTTTTTT.

The chain has TRBV7-8 and TRBJ1-5; TRBD1 might be the D (6 bases). The V end lost 1 base, the J end lost 5 bases, and 12 bases lay between the germline ends. CDR3 length equals 15 residues. Germline CDR1 is SGHVS and CDR2 is FQNEAQ. CDR3 DNA sequence: TGTGCCAGCAGCTTAGTGGGGGCGTCCGATCAGCCCCAGCATTTT. The encoded protein is CASSLVGASDQPQHF.

The chain has TRBV25-1 and TRBJ2-7; D is possibly TRBD2 (6 bases). V dropped 1 base and J dropped 6 bases, with 10 bases sitting between them. CDR1 is MGHDK and CDR2 is SYGVNS in the germline V gene. The CDR3 is made up of 13 amino acids. CDR3 protein: CASSESPGVEQYF. The CDR3 DNA sequence: TGTGCCAGCAGTGAATCACCGGGAGTCGAGCAGTACTTC.

This chain links TRBV6-5 with TRBJ2-6; D perhaps matches TRBD1 (5 bases). The CDR3 runs to 15 residues. Trimming took off 8 bases at V and 0 bases at J, with 11 bases between the two ends. Germline assignment: CDR1 MNHEY and CDR2 SVGAGI. The CDR3 sequence: CASGAGGSGANVLTF. CDR3 nucleotide sequence: TGTGCCAGCGGGGCAGGCGGCTCTGGGGCCAACGTCCTGACTTTC.

The rearrangement uses TRBV14 and TRBJ2-3; 12 bases align to TRBD2. The ends lost 3 bases at V and 5 bases at J; junction bases unmatched: 6. Germline CDR1 SGHDN, CDR2 FVKESK. The CDR3 contains 16 residues. The CDR3 region is CASSHSSGRVVDTQYF. Here the CDR3 DNA reads TGTGCCAGCAGCCACTCTAGCGGGAGGGTGGTAGATACGCAGTATTTT.

The V gene is TRBV2, the J gene TRBJ1-1; perhaps TRBD1 as D (6 bases). Germline-derived CDR1 and CDR2 are SNHLY and FYNNEI. The CDR3 spans 14 residues. The V end lost 2 bases, the J end lost 3 bases, and 10 bases lay between the germline ends. CDR3 amino acids: CASSELGADTEAFF. The CDR3, as DNA: TGTGCCAGCAGTGAACTGGGGGCGGACACTGAAGCTTTCTTT.

V is TRBV7-2 and J is TRBJ2-1; TRBD2 matches at 9 bases. The junction had 9 bases not matched to a gene; V was cut back by 4 bases and J by 8 bases. Germline CDR1 and CDR2: SGHTA and FQGNSA. The CDR3 has 15 residues. CDR3 nucleotides: TGTGCCAGCAGCTCATTAGCGGGAGTAGTGCATGAGCAGTTCTTC. Its translation is CASSSLAGVVHEQFF.